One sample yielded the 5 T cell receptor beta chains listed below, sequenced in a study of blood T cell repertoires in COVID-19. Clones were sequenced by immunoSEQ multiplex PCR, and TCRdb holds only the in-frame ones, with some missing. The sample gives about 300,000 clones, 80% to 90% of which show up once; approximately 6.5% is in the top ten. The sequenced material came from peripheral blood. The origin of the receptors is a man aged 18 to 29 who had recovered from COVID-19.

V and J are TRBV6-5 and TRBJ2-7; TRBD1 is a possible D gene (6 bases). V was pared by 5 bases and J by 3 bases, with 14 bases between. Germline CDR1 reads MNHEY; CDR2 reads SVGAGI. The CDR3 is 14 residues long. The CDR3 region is CASSPGQRIYEQYF. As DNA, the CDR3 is TGTGCCAGCAGTCCCGGACAGAGAATCTACGAGCAGTACTTC.

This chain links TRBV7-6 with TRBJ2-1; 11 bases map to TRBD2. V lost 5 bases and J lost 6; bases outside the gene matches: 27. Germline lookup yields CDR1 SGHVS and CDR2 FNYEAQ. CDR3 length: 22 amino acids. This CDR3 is CASSDRIGSETSGTKALNEQFF. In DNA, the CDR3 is TGTGCCAGCAGCGACAGAATAGGATCCGAGACTAGCGGGACGAAAGCACTCAATGAGCAGTTCTTC.

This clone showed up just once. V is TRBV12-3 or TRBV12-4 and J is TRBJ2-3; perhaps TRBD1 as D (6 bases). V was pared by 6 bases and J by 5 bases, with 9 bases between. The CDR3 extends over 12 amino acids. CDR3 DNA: TGTGCCAGCAGACGAGGGGGAGATACGCAGTATTTT. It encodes CASRRGGDTQYF.

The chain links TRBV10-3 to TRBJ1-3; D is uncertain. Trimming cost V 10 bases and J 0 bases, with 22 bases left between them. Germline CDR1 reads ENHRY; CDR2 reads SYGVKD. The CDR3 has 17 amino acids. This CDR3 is CANAERGPTISGNTIYF. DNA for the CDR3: TGTGCCAACGCCGAACGAGGACCGACTATCTCTGGAAACACCATATATTTT.

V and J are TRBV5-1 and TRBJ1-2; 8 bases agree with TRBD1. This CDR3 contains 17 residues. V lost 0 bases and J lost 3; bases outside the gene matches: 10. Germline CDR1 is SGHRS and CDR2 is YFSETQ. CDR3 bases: TGCGCCAGCAGCTTGGATCCGGGACAGGTGACTTACTATGGCTACACCTTC. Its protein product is CASSLDPGQVTYYGYTF.